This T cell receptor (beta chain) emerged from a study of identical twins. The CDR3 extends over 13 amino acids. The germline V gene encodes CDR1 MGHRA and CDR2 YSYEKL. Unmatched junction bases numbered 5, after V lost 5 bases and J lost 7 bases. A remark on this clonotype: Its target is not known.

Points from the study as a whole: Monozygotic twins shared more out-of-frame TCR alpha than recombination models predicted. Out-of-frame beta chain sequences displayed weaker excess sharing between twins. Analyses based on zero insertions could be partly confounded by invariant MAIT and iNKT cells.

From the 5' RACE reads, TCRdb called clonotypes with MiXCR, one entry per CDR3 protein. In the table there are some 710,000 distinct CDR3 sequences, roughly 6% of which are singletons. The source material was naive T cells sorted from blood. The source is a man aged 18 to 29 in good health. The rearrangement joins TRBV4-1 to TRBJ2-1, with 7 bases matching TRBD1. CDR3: CASSRGQINEQFF. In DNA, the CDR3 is TGCGCCAGCAGCAGGGGACAGATAAATGAGCAGTTCTTC.